A single sample is the source of the 7 T cell receptor beta chains below, sequenced in a study of CD8+ T cells in alopecia areata. In each case, RNA was isolated and then reverse transcribed into cDNA as the sequencing template. The protocol was immunoSEQ multiplex PCR, while the TCRdb copy is restricted to in-frame clones and leaves out a portion. The sample consists of 170,000 or so clones, about 55% of them appearing once. Treatment given: oral pan-JAK inhibitor, 5-10 mg twice daily. The sample here was CD8+ T cells sorted from blood, taken at week 24, from a patient treated with tofacitinib. These receptors originate from a human donor with alopecia areata.

The V gene is TRBV11-3, the J gene TRBJ1-5, with a tentative D call TRBD1 (6 bases). CDR3 length equals 14 residues. Germline CDR1 is SGHNT and CDR2 is YENEEA. V lost 3 bases and J lost 2, with 8 bases in between. The CDR3 sequence is CASSFRQGNQPQHF. Written as DNA, the CDR3 is TGTGCCAGCAGCTTTCGACAGGGCAATCAGCCCCAGCATTTT. The full variable domain, its missing parts supplied by reference TRBV11-3 and TRBJ1-5, is EAGVVQSPRYKIIEKKQPVAFWCNPISGHNTLYWYLQNLGQGPELLIRYENEEAVDDSQLPKDRFSAERLKGVDSTLKIQPAELGDSAVYLCASSFRQGNQPQHFGDGTRLSIL.

The rearrangement links TRBV23-1 to TRBJ1-1; the D is unclear. TRBV23-1 falls under the ORF class, with uncertain function. CDR3 length: 15 amino acids. Trimming took 3 bases from V and 2 from J, leaving 13 bases between them. DNA of the CDR3: TGCGCCAGCAGTCAGATAAGGGATTTCAACACTGAAGCTTTCTTT. Encoded protein: CASSQIRDFNTEAFF.

This chain uses TRBV30 with TRBJ2-1; 10 nucleotides line up with TRBD1. The length of the CDR3 is 16 residues. J gave up 5 bases and V 3 bases, and 10 bases lay outside the gene matches. CDR1 and CDR2 from the germline V gene are GTSNPN and SVGIG (reference sequence). The DNA of the CDR3 is TGTGCCTGGAGCTACGGGGGGGGACAGGGGAACAATGAGCAGTTCTTC. Its translation is CAWSYGGGQGNNEQFF.

The genes are TRBV25-1 and TRBJ2-5, with 7 positions matching TRBD1. The length of the CDR3 is 15 residues. V shed 7 bases and J 5 bases; nucleotides not matched to a gene: 13. The V gene's germline CDR1 is MGHDK and CDR2 SYGVNS. The chain's CDR3 is CASNSRKGAEETQYF. CDR3 bases: TGTGCCAGCAACTCCCGGAAGGGGGCGGAGGAGACCCAGTACTTC.

Notes on this clone: The same CDR3 arises from other DNA sequences in this sample as well. J is TRBJ2-7 and V is TRBV4-3; 7 positions match TRBD1. Germline-derived CDR1 and CDR2 are LGHNA and YSLEER. V was pared by 0 bases and J by 4 bases, with 6 bases of the junction left unmatched. The CDR3 sequence is 15 residues long. The CDR3, as DNA: TGCGCCAGCAGCCAAGATCGGGCAGGGGGATACGAGCAGTACTTC. This encodes CASSQDRAGGYEQYF.

The chain links TRBV4-3 to TRBJ1-4; unclear D gene. Per germline, CDR1 LGHNA and CDR2 YSLEER. Trimming took off 3 bases at V and 6 bases at J, with 11 bases between the two ends. The CDR3 sequence is 14 residues long. The CDR3 DNA sequence: TGCGCCAGCAGCCACCCACGGCTTTATGAAAAACTGTTTTTT. Its protein is CASSHPRLYEKLFF.

This clone was seen only a few times. The rearrangement joins TRBV4-3 to TRBJ1-3; D not certain. The CDR3 spans 15 residues. The ends were cut back, 0 bases at V and 0 bases at J, with 6 bases in the middle. CDR1 LGHNA and CDR2 YSLEER come from the germline V gene. In DNA, the CDR3 is TGCGCCAGCAGCCAAGAACCCGGCTCTGGAAACACCATATATTTT. Its translation is CASSQEPGSGNTIYF.